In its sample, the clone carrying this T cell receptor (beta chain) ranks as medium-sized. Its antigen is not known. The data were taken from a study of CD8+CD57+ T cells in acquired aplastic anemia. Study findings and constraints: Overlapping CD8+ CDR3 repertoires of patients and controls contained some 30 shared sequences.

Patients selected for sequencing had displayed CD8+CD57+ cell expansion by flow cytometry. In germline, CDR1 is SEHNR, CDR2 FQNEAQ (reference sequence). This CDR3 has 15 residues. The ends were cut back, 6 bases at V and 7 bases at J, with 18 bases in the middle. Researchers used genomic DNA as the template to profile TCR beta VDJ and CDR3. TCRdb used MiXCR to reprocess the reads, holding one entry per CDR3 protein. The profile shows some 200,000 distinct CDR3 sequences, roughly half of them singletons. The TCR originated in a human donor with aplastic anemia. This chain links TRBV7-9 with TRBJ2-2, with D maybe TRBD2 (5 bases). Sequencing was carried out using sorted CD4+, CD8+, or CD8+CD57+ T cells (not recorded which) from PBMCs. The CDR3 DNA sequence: TGTGCCAGCAGTTTGGACTCCCCACCGTTCGGGGAGCTGTTTTTT. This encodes CASSLDSPPFGELFF.